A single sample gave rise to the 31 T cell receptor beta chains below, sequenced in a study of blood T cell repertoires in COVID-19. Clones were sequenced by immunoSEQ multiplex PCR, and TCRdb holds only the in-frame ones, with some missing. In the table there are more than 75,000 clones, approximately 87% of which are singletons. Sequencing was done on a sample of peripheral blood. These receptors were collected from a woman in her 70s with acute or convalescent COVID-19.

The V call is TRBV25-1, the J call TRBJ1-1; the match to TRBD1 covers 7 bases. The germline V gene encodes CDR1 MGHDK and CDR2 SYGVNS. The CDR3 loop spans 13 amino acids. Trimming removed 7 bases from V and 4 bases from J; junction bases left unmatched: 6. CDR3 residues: CASTRQGTTEAFF. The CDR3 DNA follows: TGTGCCAGCACCCGACAGGGTACCACTGAAGCTTTCTTT.

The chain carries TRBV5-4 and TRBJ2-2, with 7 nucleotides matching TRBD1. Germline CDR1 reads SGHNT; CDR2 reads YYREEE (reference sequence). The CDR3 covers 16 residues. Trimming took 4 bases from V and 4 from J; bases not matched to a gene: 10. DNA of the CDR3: TGTGCCAGCAGCGGGGAGAGAGGGGGCGTCACCGGGGAGCTGTTTTTT. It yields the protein CASSGERGGVTGELFF.

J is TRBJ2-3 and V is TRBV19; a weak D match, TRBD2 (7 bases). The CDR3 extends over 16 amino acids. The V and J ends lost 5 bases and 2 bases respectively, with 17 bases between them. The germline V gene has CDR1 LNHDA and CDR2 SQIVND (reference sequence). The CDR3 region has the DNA TGTGCCAGTAGTGCCGGGGGCGGGAGTCTCACAGATACGCAGTATTTT. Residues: CASSAGGGSLTDTQYF.

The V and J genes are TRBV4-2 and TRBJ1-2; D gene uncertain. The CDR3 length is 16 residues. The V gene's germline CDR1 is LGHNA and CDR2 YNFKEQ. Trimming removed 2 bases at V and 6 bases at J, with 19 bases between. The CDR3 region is CASSQPSGSSFDGYTF. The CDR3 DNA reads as TGTGCCAGCAGCCAACCCTCAGGTTCCTCATTTGATGGCTACACCTTC.

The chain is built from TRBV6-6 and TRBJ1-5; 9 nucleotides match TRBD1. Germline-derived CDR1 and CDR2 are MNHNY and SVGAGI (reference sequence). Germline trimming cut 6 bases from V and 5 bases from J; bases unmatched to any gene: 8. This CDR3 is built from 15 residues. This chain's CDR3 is CASRLRTGEDQPQHF. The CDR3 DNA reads TGTGCCAGCAGACTGAGGACAGGGGAAGATCAGCCCCAGCATTTT.

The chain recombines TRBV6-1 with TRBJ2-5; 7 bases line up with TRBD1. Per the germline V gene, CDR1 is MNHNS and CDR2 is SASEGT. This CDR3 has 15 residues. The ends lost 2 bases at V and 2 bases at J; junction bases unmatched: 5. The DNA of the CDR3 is TGTGCCAGCAGTGAAAGACAGGGTGGGCAAGAGACCCAGTACTTC. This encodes CASSERQGGQETQYF.

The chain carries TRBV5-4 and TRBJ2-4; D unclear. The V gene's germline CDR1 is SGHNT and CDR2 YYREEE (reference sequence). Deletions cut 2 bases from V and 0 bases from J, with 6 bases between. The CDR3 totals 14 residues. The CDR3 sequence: CASSFQVAKNIQYF. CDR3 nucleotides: TGTGCCAGCAGCTTCCAGGTAGCCAAAAACATTCAGTACTTC.

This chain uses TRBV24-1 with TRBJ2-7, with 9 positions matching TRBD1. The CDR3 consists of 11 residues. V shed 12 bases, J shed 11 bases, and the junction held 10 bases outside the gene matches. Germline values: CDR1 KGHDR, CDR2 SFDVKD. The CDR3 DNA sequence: TGTGCCCCTCTCGCGGGGGACAGGGAGTACGTC. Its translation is CAPLAGDREYV.

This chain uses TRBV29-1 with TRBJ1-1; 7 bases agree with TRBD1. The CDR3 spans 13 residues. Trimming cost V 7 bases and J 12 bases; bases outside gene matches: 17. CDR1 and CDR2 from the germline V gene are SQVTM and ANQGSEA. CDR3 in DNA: TGCAGCGCTGAGGGACAGCCTAACACTGAGTCTTTCTTT. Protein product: CSAEGQPNTESFF.

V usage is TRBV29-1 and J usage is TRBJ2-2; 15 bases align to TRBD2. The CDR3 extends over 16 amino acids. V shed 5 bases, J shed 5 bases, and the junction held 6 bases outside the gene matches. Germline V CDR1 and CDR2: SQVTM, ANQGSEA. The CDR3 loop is CSVQAGLAGGTGELFF. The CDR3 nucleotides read TGCAGCGTTCAGGCGGGACTAGCGGGGGGTACCGGGGAGCTGTTTTTT.

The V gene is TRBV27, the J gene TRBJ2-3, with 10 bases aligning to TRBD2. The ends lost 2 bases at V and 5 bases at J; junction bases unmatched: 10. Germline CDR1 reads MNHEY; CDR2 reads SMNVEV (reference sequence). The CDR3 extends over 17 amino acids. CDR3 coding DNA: TGTGCCAGCAGTTTAAGGTCTAGCGGGAGTTCGGGAGATACGCAGTATTTT. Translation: CASSLRSSGSSGDTQYF.

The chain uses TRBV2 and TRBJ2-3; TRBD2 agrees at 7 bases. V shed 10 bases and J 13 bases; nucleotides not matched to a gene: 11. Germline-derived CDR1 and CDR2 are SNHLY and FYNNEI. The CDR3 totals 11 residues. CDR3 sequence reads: CAIERGVRKYF. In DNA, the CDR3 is TGTGCCATCGAACGGGGGGTCCGGAAGTATTTT.

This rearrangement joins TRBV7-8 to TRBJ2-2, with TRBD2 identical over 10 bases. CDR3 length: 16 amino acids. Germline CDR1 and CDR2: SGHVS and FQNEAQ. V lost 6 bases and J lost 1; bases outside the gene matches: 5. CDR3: CASSERTSGNTGELFF. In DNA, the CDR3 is TGTGCCAGCAGTGAGCGGACTAGCGGGAACACCGGGGAGCTGTTTTTT.

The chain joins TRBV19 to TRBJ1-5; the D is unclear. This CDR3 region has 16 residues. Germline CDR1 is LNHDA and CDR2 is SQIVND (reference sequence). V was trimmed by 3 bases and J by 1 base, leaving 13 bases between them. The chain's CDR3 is CASSMFLLQSNQPQHF. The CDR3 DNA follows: TGTGCCAGTAGTATGTTTCTGTTACAAAGCAATCAGCCCCAGCATTTT.

The CDR3 sequence is CASSFDIKGDEQYV. CDR3 DNA sequence: TGTGCCAGCAGTTTCGATATAAAGGGAGACGAGCAGTACGTC. The V call is TRBV28, the J call TRBJ2-7, with a possible D match to TRBD2 (5 bases). The germline V gene has CDR1 MDHEN and CDR2 SYDVKM. V was pared by 3 bases and J by 5 bases, with 14 bases between. CDR3 size: 14 residues.

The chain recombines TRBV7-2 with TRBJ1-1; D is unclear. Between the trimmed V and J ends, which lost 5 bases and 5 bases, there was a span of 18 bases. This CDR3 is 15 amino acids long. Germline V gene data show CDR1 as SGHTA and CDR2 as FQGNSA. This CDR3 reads CASSPSGGVGTEAFF. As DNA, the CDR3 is TGTGCCAGCAGCCCTAGTGGCGGGGTGGGGACTGAAGCTTTCTTT.

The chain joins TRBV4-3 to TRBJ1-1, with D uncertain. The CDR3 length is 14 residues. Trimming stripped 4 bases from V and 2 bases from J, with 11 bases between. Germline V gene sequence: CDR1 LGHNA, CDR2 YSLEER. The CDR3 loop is CASSPLVFNTEAFF. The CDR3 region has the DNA TGCGCCAGCAGCCCCTTAGTTTTTAACACTGAAGCTTTCTTT.

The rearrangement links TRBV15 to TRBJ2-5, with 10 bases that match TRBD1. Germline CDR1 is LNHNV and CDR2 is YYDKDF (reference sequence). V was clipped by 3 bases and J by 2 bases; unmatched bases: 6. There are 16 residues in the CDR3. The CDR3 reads CATSRGTGVIQETQYF. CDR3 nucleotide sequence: TGTGCCACCAGCAGGGGGACAGGGGTAATACAAGAGACCCAGTACTTC.

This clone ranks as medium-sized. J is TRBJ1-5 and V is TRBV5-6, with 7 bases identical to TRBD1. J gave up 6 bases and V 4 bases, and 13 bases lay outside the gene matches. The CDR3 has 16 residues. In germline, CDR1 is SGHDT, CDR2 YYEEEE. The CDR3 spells CASSADSGQRGQPQHF. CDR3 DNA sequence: TGTGCCAGCAGCGCCGACTCGGGACAGAGGGGTCAGCCCCAGCATTTT.

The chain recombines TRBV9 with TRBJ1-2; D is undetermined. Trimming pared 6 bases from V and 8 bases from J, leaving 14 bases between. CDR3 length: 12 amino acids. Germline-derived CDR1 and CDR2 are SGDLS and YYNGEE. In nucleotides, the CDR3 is TGTGCCAGCAAGAAGGGAGCATGGGGCTACACCTTC. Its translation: CASKKGAWGYTF.

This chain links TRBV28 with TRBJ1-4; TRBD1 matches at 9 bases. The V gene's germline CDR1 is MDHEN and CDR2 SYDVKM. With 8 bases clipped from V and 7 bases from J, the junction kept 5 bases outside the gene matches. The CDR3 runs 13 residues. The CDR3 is CASRDRAAEKLFF. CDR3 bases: TGTGCCAGCCGGGACAGGGCGGCTGAAAAACTGTTTTTT. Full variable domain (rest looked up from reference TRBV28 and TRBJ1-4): DVKVTQSSRYLVKRTGEKVFLECVQDMDHENMFWYRQDPGLGLRLIYFSYDVKMKEKGDIPEGYSVSREKKERFSLILESASTNQTSMYLCASRDRAAEKLFFGSGTQLSVL.

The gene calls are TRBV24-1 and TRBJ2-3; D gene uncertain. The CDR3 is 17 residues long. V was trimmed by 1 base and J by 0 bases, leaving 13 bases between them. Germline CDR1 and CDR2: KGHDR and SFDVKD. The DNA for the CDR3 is TGTGCCACCAGTGATTTTACCGAAGCGTTGAGCACAGATACGCAGTATTTT. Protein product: CATSDFTEALSTDTQYF.

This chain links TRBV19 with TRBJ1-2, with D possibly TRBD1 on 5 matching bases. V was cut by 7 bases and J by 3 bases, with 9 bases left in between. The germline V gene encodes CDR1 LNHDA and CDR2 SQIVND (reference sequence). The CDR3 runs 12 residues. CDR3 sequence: CASNRGDYGYTF. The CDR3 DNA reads TGTGCCAGTAATCGGGGGGACTATGGCTACACCTTC.

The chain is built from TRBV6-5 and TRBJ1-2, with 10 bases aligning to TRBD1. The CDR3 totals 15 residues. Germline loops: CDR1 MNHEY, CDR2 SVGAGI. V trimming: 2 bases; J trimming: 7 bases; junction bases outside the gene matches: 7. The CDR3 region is CASSYPGQGLFGYTF. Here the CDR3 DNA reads TGTGCCAGCAGTTACCCGGGACAGGGGTTATTTGGCTACACCTTC.

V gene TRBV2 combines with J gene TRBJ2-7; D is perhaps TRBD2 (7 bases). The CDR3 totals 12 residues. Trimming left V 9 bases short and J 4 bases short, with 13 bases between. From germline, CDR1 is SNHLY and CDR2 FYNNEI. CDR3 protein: CARGGQTYEQYV. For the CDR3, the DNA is TGTGCCAGGGGGGGGCAGACATACGAGCAGTACGTC.

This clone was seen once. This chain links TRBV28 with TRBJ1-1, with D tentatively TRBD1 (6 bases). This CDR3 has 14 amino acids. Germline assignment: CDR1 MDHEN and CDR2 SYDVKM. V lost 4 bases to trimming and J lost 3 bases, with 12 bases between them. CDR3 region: CASSSGGRDTEAFF. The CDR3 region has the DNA TGTGCCAGCAGTTCCGGGGGGCGGGACACTGAAGCTTTCTTT.

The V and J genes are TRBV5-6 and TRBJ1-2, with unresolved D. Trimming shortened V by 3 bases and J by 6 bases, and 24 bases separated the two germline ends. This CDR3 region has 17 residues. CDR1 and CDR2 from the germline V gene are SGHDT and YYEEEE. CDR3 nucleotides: TGTGCCAGCAGCTGGGAGGTAGGCAGGCTGGCACGGAATGGCTACACCTTC. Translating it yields CASSWEVGRLARNGYTF.

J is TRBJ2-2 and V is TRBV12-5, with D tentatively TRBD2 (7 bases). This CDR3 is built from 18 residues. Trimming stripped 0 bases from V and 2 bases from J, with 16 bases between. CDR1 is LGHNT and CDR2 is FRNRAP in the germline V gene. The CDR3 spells CASGLVYEGGVNTGELFF. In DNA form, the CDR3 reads TGTGCTAGTGGTTTGGTGTATGAGGGGGGGGTCAACACCGGGGAGCTGTTTTTT.

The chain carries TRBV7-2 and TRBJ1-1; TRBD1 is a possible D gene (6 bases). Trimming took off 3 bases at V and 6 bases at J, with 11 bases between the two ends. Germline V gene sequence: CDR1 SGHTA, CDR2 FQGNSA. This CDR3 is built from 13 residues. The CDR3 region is CASSLQGSSEAFF. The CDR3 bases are TGTGCCAGCAGCTTGCAGGGGTCGTCTGAAGCTTTCTTT.

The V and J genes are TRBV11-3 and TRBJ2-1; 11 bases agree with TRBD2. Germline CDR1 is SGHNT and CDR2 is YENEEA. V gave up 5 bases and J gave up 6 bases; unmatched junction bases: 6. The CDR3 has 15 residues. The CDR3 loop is CASSTRLAGGNEQFF. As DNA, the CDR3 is TGTGCCAGCAGCACCCGCCTAGCGGGAGGCAATGAGCAGTTCTTC.

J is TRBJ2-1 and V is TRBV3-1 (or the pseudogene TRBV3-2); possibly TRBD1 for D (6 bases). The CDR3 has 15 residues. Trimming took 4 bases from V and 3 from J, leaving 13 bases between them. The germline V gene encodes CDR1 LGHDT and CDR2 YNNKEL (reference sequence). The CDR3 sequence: CASSPQGTYYNEQFF. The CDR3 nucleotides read TGTGCCAGCAGCCCCCAAGGGACATACTACAATGAGCAGTTCTTC.